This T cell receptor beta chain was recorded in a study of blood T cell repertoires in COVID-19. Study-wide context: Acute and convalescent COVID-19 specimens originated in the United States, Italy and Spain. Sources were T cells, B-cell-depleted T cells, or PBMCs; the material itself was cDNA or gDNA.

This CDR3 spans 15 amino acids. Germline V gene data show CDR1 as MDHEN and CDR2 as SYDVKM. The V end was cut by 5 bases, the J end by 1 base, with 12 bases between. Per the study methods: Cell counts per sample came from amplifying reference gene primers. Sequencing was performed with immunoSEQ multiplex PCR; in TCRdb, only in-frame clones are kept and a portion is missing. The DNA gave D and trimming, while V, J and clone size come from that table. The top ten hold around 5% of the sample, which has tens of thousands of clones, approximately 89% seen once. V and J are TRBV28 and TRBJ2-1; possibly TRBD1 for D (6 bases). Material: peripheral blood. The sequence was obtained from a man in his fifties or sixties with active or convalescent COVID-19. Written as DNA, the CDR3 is TGTGCCAGCAGTCCGGGACACTTTTCCTACAATGAGCAGTTCTTC. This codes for CASSPGHFSYNEQFF.